A selection of T cell receptor beta chains follows, all from one sample in a study of blood T cell repertoires in COVID-19. Data came from immunoSEQ multiplex PCR; TCRdb stores just in-frame clones and leaves some out. The sample carries around 180,000 clones, 85% to 90% recorded once. Sample: peripheral blood. These receptors all come from a person aged 65 to 85 with COVID-19, enrolled during active disease. CDR3s include the opening cysteine and the closing phenylalanine or tryptophan. D genes are given only for firm matches. Expanded clones are given a class, and other clones once, few, many or no size at all.

J gene	D gene	V gene	clone size	CDR3 DNA	CDR3 protein
TRBJ2-1	-	TRBV2	-	TGTGCCAGCACCACAAGGGGCTATGAGCAGTTCTTC	CASTTRGYEQFF
TRBJ1-1	TRBD1	TRBV7-3	-	TGTGCCAGCAGCCCATCGGGACAGGGCCTCACTGAAGCTTTCTTT	CASSPSGQGLTEAFF
TRBJ2-3	TRBD2	TRBV4-1	-	TGCGCCAGCAGCCAAGAAAAACTAGCGGCTAGCACAGATACGCAGTATTTT	CASSQEKLAASTDTQYF
TRBJ2-3	-	TRBV6-5	-	TGTGCCAGCAGTCAACTAAATACGCAGTATTTT	CASSQLNTQYF
TRBJ2-1	TRBD2	TRBV11-3	-	TGTGCCAGCAGCTTAGGCCCGGGACTAGCGGGGGCAGAGCAGTTCTTC	CASSLGPGLAGAEQFF
TRBJ2-7	TRBD2	TRBV18	-	TGTGCCAGCTCACCACTAGCGGGAGGTCTTGACGAGCAGTACTTC	CASSPLAGGLDEQYF
TRBJ1-4	TRBD1	TRBV5-8	-	TGTGCCAGCAGCCCCGGACAGGGAAATTTTCGGGGTGAAAAACTGTTTTTT	CASSPGQGNFRGEKLFF
TRBJ2-2	TRBD1	TRBV6-5	-	TGTGCCAGCAGTATACAGGGGACCGGGGAGCTGTTTTTT	CASSIQGTGELFF
TRBJ1-2	TRBD1	TRBV4-3	-	TGCGCCAGCAGCCAACGACAGGGGAGCTATGGCTACACCTTC	CASSQRQGSYGYTF
TRBJ2-1	-	TRBV5-1	-	TGCGCCAGCAGCTTGGAAGCGCTGGATGAGCAGTTCTTC	CASSLEALDEQFF
TRBJ2-7	TRBD1	TRBV12-3/TRBV12-4	-	TGTGCCAGCAGGACAGGGCCTCACGAGCAGTACTTC	CASRTGPHEQYF
TRBJ1-4	TRBD1	TRBV9	-	TGTGCCAGCAGCCCGGAGTCGGACAGGTCGGCTGAAAAACTGTTTTTT	CASSPESDRSAEKLFF
TRBJ2-1	-	TRBV24-1	-	TGTGCCACCAGTGAGGATGGACAGAAGGGGAATGAGCAGTTCTTC	CATSEDGQKGNEQFF
TRBJ2-1	TRBD2	TRBV6-2/TRBV6-3	-	TGTGCCAGCAGTTTTCCCCGGGACTACCCCTCGGGGTGGCAGTTCTTC	CASSFPRDYPSGWQFF
TRBJ2-1	TRBD1	TRBV6-4	-	TGTGCCAGCAGTGCACTACAGGGGGCTGGTGAGCAGTTCTTC	CASSALQGAGEQFF
TRBJ2-5	TRBD2	TRBV19	-	TGTGCCAGTAGTGAGACTAGCGCCCTCCCCCCCCAGTACTTC	CASSETSALPPQYF
TRBJ2-5	-	TRBV23-1	once	TGCGCCGCACATTTGGGGACGACAGGCGAGACCCAGTACTTC	CAAHLGTTGETQYF
TRBJ1-6	-	TRBV5-1	once	TGCGCCAGCAGCTCAGGAAAAACTTACGATTCACCCCTCCACTTT	CASSSGKTYDSPLHF
TRBJ2-3	TRBD2	TRBV10-3	-	TGTGCCATCGGAAAGACTAGCGGGGACACAGATACGCAGTATTTT	CAIGKTSGDTDTQYF
TRBJ1-5	-	TRBV5-4	once	TGTGCCAGCAGCCCTACCCCAGGGGTTGGCAATCAGCCCCAGCATTTT	CASSPTPGVGNQPQHF
TRBJ1-6	-	TRBV27	few	TGTGCCAGCAGTTTTGGACAGACCTATAATTCACCCCTCCACTTT	CASSFGQTYNSPLHF
TRBJ2-1	TRBD2	TRBV3-1/TRBV3-2	-	TGTGCCAGCAGCCAAGCCTACCTTCCGGGACTAGCTAATAGTAGGTCCGAGGATGAGCAGTTCTTC	CASSQAYLPGLANSRSEDEQFF
TRBJ1-1	TRBD1	TRBV6-6	-	TGTGCCAGCAGTCACTACAGGGGCATGAACACTGAAGCTTTCTTT	CASSHYRGMNTEAFF
TRBJ2-7	TRBD1	TRBV2	-	TGTGCCAGCAGTAATACCCCGGGACAGGGAAGGGGATACGAGCAGTACTTC	CASSNTPGQGRGYEQYF
TRBJ1-6	-	TRBV28	-	TGTGCCAGCATCGGACAGTATAATTCACCCCTCCACTTT	CASIGQYNSPLHF
TRBJ1-3	-	TRBV7-2	-	TGTGCCAGCAGCCCAGCGGCGAGGGGAGGTGGAAACACCATATATTTT	CASSPAARGGGNTIYF
TRBJ2-3	-	TRBV27	-	TGTGCCAGCAGTCCACCGCACCAGGGTCGGGATACGCAGTATTTT	CASSPPHQGRDTQYF
TRBJ2-3	TRBD1	TRBV28	-	TGTGCCAGCAGGACAATGACAGGGACGGGGACAGATACGCAGTATTTT	CASRTMTGTGTDTQYF
TRBJ2-5	TRBD2	TRBV5-8	-	TGTGCCAGCAGCCCCGGACTAGCGGGAGGGAGAGAGACCCAGTACTTC	CASSPGLAGGRETQYF
TRBJ1-1	TRBD1	TRBV20-1	-	TGCAGTGGTTTGAGGGGGCTGGGAGCTTTCTTT	CSGLRGLGAFF
TRBJ2-3	-	TRBV19	-	TGTGCCAGTAGTTCCTTAACAGATACGCAGTATTTT	CASSSLTDTQYF
TRBJ1-5	-	TRBV15	-	TGTGCCACCAGCAGAGGAAGAGGGTTTTATCAGCCCCAGCATTTT	CATSRGRGFYQPQHF
TRBJ1-6	-	TRBV6-5	-	TGTGCCAGCTTCTGGGGCCCCTATAATTCACCCCTCCACTTT	CASFWGPYNSPLHF
TRBJ1-1	TRBD1	TRBV27	-	TGTGCCAGCAGTTCGACAGGGGGAATTTCTGAAGCTTTCTTT	CASSSTGGISEAFF
TRBJ2-1	-	TRBV18	-	TGTGCCAGCTCACCGGCGGCGTCTGAGCAGTTCTTC	CASSPAASEQFF
TRBJ2-1	TRBD2	TRBV5-1	-	TGCGCCAGCAGCTTTGGGGCGGGGGGTACCTACAATGAGCAGTTCTTC	CASSFGAGGTYNEQFF
TRBJ1-2	TRBD1	TRBV11-2	once	TGTGCCAGCAGTTCGGCACAGGGGATATCCTATGGCTACACCTTC	CASSSAQGISYGYTF
TRBJ2-1	-	TRBV21-1	-	TGTGCCAGCAGCAAAGCGGGAGGGAAAGAGGTTTGGGACAGGGGTGGCAATGAGCAGTTCTTC	CASSKAGGKEVWDRGGNEQFF
TRBJ2-3	TRBD2	TRBV7-3	-	TGTGCCAGCAGCTTAACTAGCGGGTTCACAGATACGCAGTATTTT	CASSLTSGFTDTQYF
TRBJ1-2	TRBD1	TRBV28	-	TGTGCCAGCAGTTTAAGGGGACCGGACAGGGGTTATGGCTACACCTTC	CASSLRGPDRGYGYTF
TRBJ2-1	TRBD1	TRBV28	-	TGTGCCAGCAGTGCGAGGGACAGCTACTCCTACAATGAGCAGTTCTTC	CASSARDSYSYNEQFF
TRBJ1-5	-	TRBV2	-	TGTGCCTGTACTGGGGGGGCAGGCCGACCCCAGCATTTT	CACTGGAGRPQHF
TRBJ1-4	-	TRBV4-1	-	TGCGCCAGCAGCCAATCGCGCCTAAATGAAAAACTGTTTTTT	CASSQSRLNEKLFF
TRBJ2-1	TRBD2	TRBV4-3	-	TGCGCCAGCAGTCGGACTAGCGGTGAGCAGTTCTTC	CASSRTSGEQFF
TRBJ2-4	-	TRBV7-9	once	TGTGCCAGCAGCCCCAAACCGACAGGCCCTCTAGCCAAAAACATTCAGTACTTC	CASSPKPTGPLAKNIQYF
TRBJ2-7	-	TRBV6-5	-	TGTGCCAGCAGACAGGTGGCCTACGAGCAGTACTTC	CASRQVAYEQYF
TRBJ1-6	-	TRBV15	once	TGTGCCACCAGCAGAGACGTCAGCGGCAGTTCACCCCTCCACTTT	CATSRDVSGSSPLHF
TRBJ1-6	-	TRBV7-9	-	TGTGCCAGCAGCTTAGAACACGGAGAGCCCCTCCACTTT	CASSLEHGEPLHF
TRBJ1-2	-	TRBV12-3/TRBV12-4	once	TGTGCCAGCAGTCAGGGGTTGTATGGCTACACCTTC	CASSQGLYGYTF
TRBJ2-7	TRBD1	TRBV13	-	TGTGCCAGCAGCTTAGGCGGGACAGCCCAAAACCTCTACGAGCAGTACTTC	CASSLGGTAQNLYEQYF
TRBJ2-1	-	TRBV18	once	TGTGCCAGCTCACCACCGGTCGGGGGTGTCAGTACACGGCTATACAATGAGCAGTTCTTC	CASSPPVGGVSTRLYNEQFF
TRBJ1-4	-	TRBV18	-	TGTGCCAGCTCACCGGGCCCGGGGAGTGGCCTTTTTGAAAAACTGTTTTTT	CASSPGPGSGLFEKLFF
TRBJ1-3	-	TRBV7-8	-	TGTGCCAGCAGCCGAACAGCGGGCTCTGGAAACACCATATATTTT	CASSRTAGSGNTIYF
TRBJ2-1	TRBD2	TRBV7-3	once	TGTGCCAGCAGCGCGGTGGGGCTAGCGGGAGTAGCCAATGAGCAGTTCTTC	CASSAVGLAGVANEQFF
TRBJ2-1	-	TRBV7-2	-	TGTGCCAGCAGCTTAACTGGGCTTTCAAGTAATGAGCAGTTCTTC	CASSLTGLSSNEQFF
TRBJ2-2	-	TRBV5-1	-	TGCGCCAGCAGCTTGGCCAGGGCCGGGGAGCTGTTTTTT	CASSLARAGELFF
TRBJ2-7	TRBD1	TRBV19	-	TGTGCCAGTAGAAGAGGGACAGGGGTGGGGGAGCAGTACTTC	CASRRGTGVGEQYF